This section outlines one T cell receptor (beta chain) sequence together with its context. This CDR3 comprises 13 residues. The germline V gene encodes CDR1 SGHDN and CDR2 FVKESK. Deletions cut 4 bases from V and 4 bases from J, with 10 bases between. TCRdb's table, derived via immunoSEQ multiplex PCR, lists solely in-frame clones and lacks some. The sample holds roughly 150,000 clones; approximately 90% are singletons and the top ten take 0.65% to 0.75%. This sample is drawn from a study of control samples from healthy donors and cancer patients. The sequencing input was blood. The TCR sequence derives from a woman aged 30 to 39 in good health. The V call is TRBV14, the J call TRBJ1-1; perhaps TRBD1 as D (6 bases). The CDR3 loop reads CASSRYRATEAFF. DNA of the CDR3: TGTGCCAGCAGCCGGTACAGGGCCACTGAAGCTTTCTTT.